These 7 T cell receptor beta chains originate from one sample sequenced in a study of blood T cell repertoires in COVID-19. This table comes from immunoSEQ multiplex PCR, and its TCRdb copy is limited to in-frame clones, with some not included. The sample holds roughly 34,000 clones, 91% seen once. Sequencing used peripheral blood. Receptors were obtained from a human donor with active COVID-19. The donor label of this sample is uncertain.

V and J are TRBV7-9 and TRBJ2-7, with a tentative D call TRBD1 (6 bases). CDR1 SEHNR and CDR2 FQNEAQ come from the germline V gene (reference sequence). V shed 1 base and J shed 5 bases, with 12 bases lying between them. This CDR3 has 14 residues. This CDR3 reads CASSLEQGFHEQYF. CDR3 nucleotides: TGTGCCAGCAGCTTAGAACAGGGTTTCCACGAGCAGTACTTC.

The chain is built from TRBV7-8 and TRBJ2-2; 8 nucleotides align to TRBD2. The CDR3 has 17 residues. V dropped 4 bases and J dropped 1; count of bases not matched to a gene: 8. Germline CDR1 and CDR2: SGHVS and FQNEAQ. The CDR3 DNA is TGTGCCAGCAGCTGGCCCCTAAGCGGGGGGAACACCGGGGAGCTGTTTTTT. Translation gives CASSWPLSGGNTGELFF. Using reference TRBV7-8 and TRBJ2-2 for the parts outside the CDR3, the full variable domain is GAGVSQSPRYKVAKRGQDVALRCDPISGHVSLFWYQQALGQGPEFLTYFQNEAQLDKSGLPSDRFFAERPEGSVSTLKIQRTQQEDSAVYLCASSWPLSGGNTGELFFGEGSRLTVL.

J is TRBJ2-3 and V is TRBV4-2; 8 positions match TRBD2. Looked up from germline, CDR1 is LGHNA and CDR2 is YNFKEQ. V shed 5 bases and J 4 bases; nucleotides not matched to a gene: 8. The CDR3 is 15 residues long. CDR3 sequence reads: CASSTGGRAPDTQYF. CDR3 nucleotides: TGTGCCAGCAGCACGGGAGGGAGGGCCCCAGATACGCAGTATTTT.

V gene TRBV5-4 combines with J gene TRBJ2-2; D uncertain. The CDR3 extends over 15 amino acids. V was pared by 2 bases and J by 0 bases, with 8 bases between. CDR1 and CDR2 from the germline V gene are SGHNT and YYREEE (reference sequence). CDR3 DNA sequence: TGTGCCAGCAGCTTAAGGCAGGCGAACACCGGGGAGCTGTTTTTT. Amino acid sequence: CASSLRQANTGELFF.

V usage is TRBV27 and J usage is TRBJ1-5; D may be TRBD1 (6 bases). CDR3 size: 19 residues. Looked up from germline, CDR1 is MNHEY and CDR2 is SMNVEV (reference sequence). The V gene lost 4 bases and the J gene lost 0 bases, with 22 bases spanning the gap. CDR3 loop: CASSSKSRGNRASNQPQHF. The DNA for the CDR3 is TGTGCCAGCAGTTCCAAGTCGAGGGGTAACAGGGCTAGCAATCAGCCCCAGCATTTT.

Only one count was recorded for this clone. This sequence joins TRBV5-4 and TRBJ1-5; possible D gene TRBD1, 6 bases. Trimming removed 2 bases at V and 0 bases at J, with 18 bases between. CDR1 SGHNT and CDR2 YYREEE come from the germline V gene (reference sequence). The CDR3 sequence is 18 residues long. The chain's CDR3 is CASSLRGARDNSNQPQHF. The CDR3 DNA reads TGTGCCAGCAGCTTACGGGGGGCGCGGGATAATAGCAATCAGCCCCAGCATTTT.

This clone occurred once. The chain joins TRBV6-1 to TRBJ2-3; D is ambiguous. This CDR3 has 11 amino acids. Trimming shortened V by 2 bases and J by 6 bases, and 3 bases separated the two germline ends. The germline gives CDR1 MNHNS, CDR2 SASEGT. The CDR3 region is CASSEPDTQYF. DNA of the CDR3: TGTGCCAGCAGTGAACCTGATACGCAGTATTTT.